This paragraph covers one TCR beta chain sequence. Antigen specificity is unknown. Generated by immunoSEQ multiplex PCR, the TCRdb table keeps only in-frame clones and is missing some. Of over 110,000 clones in the sample, about nine tenths were seen once. The entry originates in a study of T cell responses to AZD1222 COVID-19 vaccine. Second-dose groups at about 4 or about 12 weeks were pooled. Germline V gene lookup returns CDR1 MNHEY and CDR2 SVGAGI. CDR3 length: 15 amino acids. The V and J ends lost 9 bases and 0 bases respectively, with 14 bases between them. The study's findings and limits: Seropositive status at baseline applied to only five to seven AZD1222 recipients. White British people made up most donors, females outnumbered males, and clonal diversity was possibly underestimated. Two AZD1222 doses significantly raised spike-specific TCR breadth and depth over controls.

The material was peripheral blood, obtained 28 days after the second AZD1222 dose. The sequence came from an adult who received the AZD1222 COVID-19 vaccine. This chain links TRBV6-5 with TRBJ2-2, with D perhaps TRBD1 or TRBD2 (5 bases each). CDR3 nucleotide sequence: TGTGCCAGTATCCCTCTGGGGGCGAACACCGGGGAGCTGTTTTTT. Translation gives CASIPLGANTGELFF.